This is a list of T cell receptor beta chains from one sample in a study of T-cell reconstitution after alpha-beta-depleted transplantation in children. TCRdb redid the calling of the PCR reads with MiXCR, one entry per CDR3 protein. The sample contains under 850,000 distinct CDR3 sequences, around 13% of which appear only once. This specimen consisted of PBMCs, obtained before TCRalphabeta/CD19-depleted stem cell transplant. These receptors were taken from a girl aged 2 to 9 with congenital amegakaryocytic thrombocytopenia, due to receive a stem cell transplant. Both conserved end residues are part of each CDR3. The D gene is left open where the match is weak. Expanded clones are given a class, and other clones once, few, many or no size at all.

v_gene: TRBV7-9; abundance: .; j_gene: TRBJ1-1; d_gene: TRBD1; len: 17; CDR3nt: TGTGCCAGCAGCCTCCGCCAAGTCGGGACAGGGGATTTTGAAGCTTTCTTT; CDR3aa: CASSLRQVGTGDFEAFF
v_gene: TRBV27; abundance: many; j_gene: TRBJ2-5; d_gene: .; len: 13; CDR3nt: TGTGCCAGCAGTTTGGAGAGGGGGGGGACCCAGTACTTC; CDR3aa: CASSLERGGTQYF
v_gene: TRBV7-7; abundance: many; j_gene: TRBJ2-5; d_gene: .; len: 13; CDR3nt: TGTGCCAGCAGCTTCTATAGAGAAGAGACCCAGTACTTC; CDR3aa: CASSFYREETQYF
v_gene: TRBV7-6; abundance: many; j_gene: TRBJ2-3; d_gene: TRBD2; len: 19; CDR3nt: TGTGCCAGCAGCTTAGGATACGGGACTAGCGACACCTTCACAGATACGCAGTATTTT; CDR3aa: CASSLGYGTSDTFTDTQYF
v_gene: TRBV12-3/TRBV12-4; abundance: many; j_gene: TRBJ1-1; d_gene: .; len: 13; CDR3nt: TGTGCCAGCAGCCCTCTTCCTTTAACTGAAGCTTTCTTT; CDR3aa: CASSPLPLTEAFF
v_gene: TRBV29-1; abundance: few; j_gene: TRBJ1-2; d_gene: .; len: 12; CDR3nt: TGCAGCGCCGCGCGGGGAACGGGAGGCTACACCTTC; CDR3aa: CSAARGTGGYTF
v_gene: TRBV6-2/TRBV6-3; abundance: .; j_gene: TRBJ2-6; d_gene: .; len: 21; CDR3nt: TGTGCCAGCAGTCTGGGGGGTATTCCGGGACAACAGTCCTCTGGGGCCAACGTCCTGACTTTC; CDR3aa: CASSLGGIPGQQSSGANVLTF
v_gene: TRBV20-1; abundance: many; j_gene: TRBJ2-1; d_gene: .; len: 13; CDR3nt: TGCAGTGCTAGGGAGGAACCGGCCAATGAGCAGTTCTTC; CDR3aa: CSAREEPANEQFF
v_gene: TRBV6-1; abundance: many; j_gene: TRBJ2-7; d_gene: .; len: 13; CDR3nt: TGTGCCAGCACCCACCAAGGAAGTTACGAGCAGTACTTC; CDR3aa: CASTHQGSYEQYF
v_gene: TRBV6-5; abundance: few; j_gene: TRBJ1-2; d_gene: .; len: 16; CDR3nt: TGTGCCAGCAGTTCACCACCACAAAGGACTGCGACCACCTACACCTTC; CDR3aa: CASSSPPQRTATTYTF
v_gene: TRBV5-1; abundance: .; j_gene: TRBJ2-2; d_gene: .; len: 14; CDR3nt: TGCGCCAGCAGCGACATAAGGAACACCGGGGAGCTGTTTTTT; CDR3aa: CASSDIRNTGELFF
v_gene: TRBV7-9; abundance: .; j_gene: TRBJ2-1; d_gene: .; len: 16; CDR3nt: TGTGCCAGCAGCTTTGGGTGGGCTCCCGGGTACGATGAGCAGTTCTTC; CDR3aa: CASSFGWAPGYDEQFF
v_gene: TRBV9; abundance: .; j_gene: TRBJ2-7; d_gene: TRBD1; len: 14; CDR3nt: TGTGCCAGCAGCGTCGGACAGGCTCCCTACGAGCAGTACTTC; CDR3aa: CASSVGQAPYEQYF
v_gene: TRBV7-2; abundance: many; j_gene: TRBJ2-2; d_gene: .; len: 14; CDR3nt: TGTGCCAGCAGCTTAGCGCGGGACACCGGGGAGCTGTTTTTT; CDR3aa: CASSLARDTGELFF
v_gene: TRBV20-1; abundance: many; j_gene: TRBJ2-1; d_gene: TRBD2; len: 12; CDR3nt: TGCAGTGCTCGTAGAGATGAAGCGGGAGAGTTCTTC; CDR3aa: CSARRDEAGEFF
v_gene: TRBV12-3/TRBV12-4; abundance: .; j_gene: TRBJ2-7; d_gene: .; len: 14; CDR3nt: TGTGCCAGCAGTTTCAGGCATAGCTCCTACGAGCAGTACTTC; CDR3aa: CASSFRHSSYEQYF
v_gene: TRBV4-2; abundance: few; j_gene: TRBJ2-1; d_gene: TRBD2; len: 19; CDR3nt: TGTGCCAGCAGCCCGTCCCCCCTAGCGGGGCAAGGGGTTAGGAATGAGCAGTTCTTC; CDR3aa: CASSPSPLAGQGVRNEQFF
v_gene: TRBV20-1; abundance: many; j_gene: TRBJ2-2; d_gene: .; len: 13; CDR3nt: TGCAGTGCTAGTATGAGATTCACCGGGGAGCTGTTTTTT; CDR3aa: CSASMRFTGELFF
v_gene: TRBV5-1; abundance: many; j_gene: TRBJ2-7; d_gene: TRBD1; len: 13; CDR3nt: TGCGCCAGCAGATCGACAGGGGGTTACGAGCAGTACTTC; CDR3aa: CASRSTGGYEQYF
v_gene: TRBV25-1; abundance: many; j_gene: TRBJ2-1; d_gene: TRBD1; len: 14; CDR3nt: TGTGCCAGCAGCTACAGGGGGCATGTTGATGAGCAGTTCTTC; CDR3aa: CASSYRGHVDEQFF
v_gene: TRBV5-1; abundance: few; j_gene: TRBJ2-7; d_gene: .; len: 14; CDR3nt: TGCGCCAGCAGCCCGACCGGGACGGCCTACGAGCAGTACTTC; CDR3aa: CASSPTGTAYEQYF
v_gene: TRBV3-1; abundance: few; j_gene: TRBJ2-7; d_gene: .; len: 16; CDR3nt: TGTGCCAGCAGCCAACCTAACGCGAGGGTACGGAACGAGCAGTACTTC; CDR3aa: CASSQPNARVRNEQYF